The present T cell receptor (beta chain) was sequenced within a study of beta chain features in type 1 diabetes. Overall study results and limits: Within the patient group, naive, central memory and Treg TCRB repertoires appeared more similar to each other than within healthy donors. PCR might pick shorter templates more often, in the same way for patients and controls. Patients with Type 1 diabetes showed moderately but significantly shorter TCRB CDR3s in all four CD4+ subsets. Cells that show high TCR expression could be over-represented by cDNA sequencing.

CDR3 length equals 14 residues. Trimming pared 4 bases from V and 5 bases from J, leaving 15 bases between. Germline V lookup: CDR1 SGDLS, CDR2 YYNGEE. In this sample, this clone turned up a few times. Its target is unknown. The sequenced template was cDNA made from the entire isolated RNA. TCRdb's table, derived via immunoSEQ multiplex PCR, lists solely in-frame clones and lacks some. The sample has about 740,000 clones, roughly 13% seen once. This clonotype was sampled from a man aged 18-30 years with type 1 diabetes. The sequenced sample consisted of naive CD4+ T cells from blood. The chain uses TRBV9 and TRBJ1-1; TRBD1 might be the D (5 bases). The CDR3 sequence: CASSSPGGETEAFF. The CDR3 DNA is TGTGCCAGCAGCTCCCCGGGGGGGGAGACTGAAGCTTTCTTT.